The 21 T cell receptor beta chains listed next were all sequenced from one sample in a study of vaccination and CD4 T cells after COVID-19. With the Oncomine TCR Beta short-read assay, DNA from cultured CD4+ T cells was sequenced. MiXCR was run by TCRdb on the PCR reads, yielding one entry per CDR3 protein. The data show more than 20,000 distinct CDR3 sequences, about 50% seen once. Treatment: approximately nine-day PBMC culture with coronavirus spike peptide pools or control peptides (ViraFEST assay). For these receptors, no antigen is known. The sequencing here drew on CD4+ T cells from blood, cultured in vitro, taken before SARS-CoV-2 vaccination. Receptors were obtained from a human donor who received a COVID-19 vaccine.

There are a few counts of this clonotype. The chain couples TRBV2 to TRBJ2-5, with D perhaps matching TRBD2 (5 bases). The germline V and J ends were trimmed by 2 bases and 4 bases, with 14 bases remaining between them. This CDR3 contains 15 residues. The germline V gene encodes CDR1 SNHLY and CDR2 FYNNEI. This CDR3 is CASSEYLALSETQYF. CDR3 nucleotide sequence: TGTGCCAGCAGTGAATATCTAGCCTTGTCAGAGACCCAGTACTTC.

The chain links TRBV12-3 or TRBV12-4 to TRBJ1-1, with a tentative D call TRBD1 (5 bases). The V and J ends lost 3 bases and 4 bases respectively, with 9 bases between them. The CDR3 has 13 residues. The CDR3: CASSFWGGTEAFF. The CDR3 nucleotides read TGTGCCAGCAGTTTCTGGGGCGGCACTGAAGCTTTCTTT.

Written as DNA, the CDR3 is TGTGCCAGCAGAGGGGCAAGTGGCTACACCTTC. Protein product: CASRGASGYTF. The chain couples TRBV6-1 to TRBJ1-2, with D tentatively TRBD1 (5 bases). Trimming stripped 6 bases from V and 7 bases from J, with 9 bases between. Germline-derived CDR1 and CDR2 are MNHNS and SASEGT. The CDR3 is made up of 11 amino acids.

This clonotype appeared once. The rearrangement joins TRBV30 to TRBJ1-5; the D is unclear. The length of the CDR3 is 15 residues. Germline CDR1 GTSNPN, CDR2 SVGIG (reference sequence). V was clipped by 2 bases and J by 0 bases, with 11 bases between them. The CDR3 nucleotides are TGTGCCTGGAGTATAGGGAGCGTTAGCAATCAGCCCCAGCATTTT. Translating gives CAWSIGSVSNQPQHF.

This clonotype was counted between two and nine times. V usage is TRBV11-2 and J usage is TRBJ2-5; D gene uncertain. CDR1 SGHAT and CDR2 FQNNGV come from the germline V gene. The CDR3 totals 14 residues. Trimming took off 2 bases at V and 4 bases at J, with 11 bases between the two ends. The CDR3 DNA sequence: TGTGCCAGCAGCTTATCCCCGAACCGAGAGACCCAGTACTTC. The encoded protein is CASSLSPNRETQYF. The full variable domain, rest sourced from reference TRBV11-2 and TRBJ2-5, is EAGVAQSPRYKIIEKRQSVAFWCNPISGHATLYWYQQILGQGPKLLIQFQNNGVVDDSQLPKDRFSAERLKGVDSTLKIQPAKLEDSAVYLCASSLSPNRETQYFGPGTRLLVL.

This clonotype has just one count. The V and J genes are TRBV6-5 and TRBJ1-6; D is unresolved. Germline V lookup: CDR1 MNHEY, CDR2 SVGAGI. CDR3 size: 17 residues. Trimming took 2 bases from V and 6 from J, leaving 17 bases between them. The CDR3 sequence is CASSYNQPRESNSPLHF. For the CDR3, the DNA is TGTGCCAGCAGTTACAATCAGCCGAGGGAGAGTAATTCACCCCTCCACTTT.

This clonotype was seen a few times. The CDR3 loop reads CASSYGGTEAFF. CDR3 sequence (DNA): TGTGCCAGCAGTTATGGGGGCACTGAAGCTTTCTTT. The rearrangement links TRBV6-5 to TRBJ1-1, with D maybe TRBD1 (5 bases). Germline values: CDR1 MNHEY, CDR2 SVGAGI. The CDR3 runs to 12 residues. With 3 bases removed from V and 4 bases from J, the gap between germline ends came to 6 bases.

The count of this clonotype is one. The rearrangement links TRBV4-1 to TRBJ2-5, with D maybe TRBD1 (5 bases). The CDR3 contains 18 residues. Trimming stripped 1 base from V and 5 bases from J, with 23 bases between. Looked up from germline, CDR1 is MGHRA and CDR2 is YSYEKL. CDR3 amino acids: CASSQGVFRQKKEETQYF. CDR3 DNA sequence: TGCGCCAGCAGCCAAGGAGTCTTTCGACAGAAAAAGGAGGAGACCCAGTACTTC.

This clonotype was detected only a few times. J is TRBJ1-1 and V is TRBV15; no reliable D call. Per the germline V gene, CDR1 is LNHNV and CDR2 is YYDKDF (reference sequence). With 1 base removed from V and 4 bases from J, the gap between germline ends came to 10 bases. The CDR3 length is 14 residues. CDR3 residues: CATSRVQMTTEAFF. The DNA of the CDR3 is TGTGCCACCAGCAGAGTACAGATGACCACTGAAGCTTTCTTT. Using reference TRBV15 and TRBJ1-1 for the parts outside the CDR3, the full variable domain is DAMVIQNPRYQVTQFGKPVTLSCSQTLNHNVMYWYQQKSSQAPKLLFHYYDKDFNNEADTPDNFQSRRPNTSFCFLDIRSPGLGDTAMYLCATSRVQMTTEAFFGQGTRLTVV.

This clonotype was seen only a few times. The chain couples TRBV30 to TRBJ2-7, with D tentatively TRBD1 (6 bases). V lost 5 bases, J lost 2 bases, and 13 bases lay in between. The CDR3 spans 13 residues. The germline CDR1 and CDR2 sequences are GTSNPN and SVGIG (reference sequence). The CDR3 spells CAWGGTGTYEQYF. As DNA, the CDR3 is TGTGCCTGGGGGGGTACAGGGACCTACGAGCAGTACTTC. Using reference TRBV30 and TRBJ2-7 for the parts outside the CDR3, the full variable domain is SQTIHQWPATLVQPVGSPLSLECTVEGTSNPNLYWYRQAAGRGLQLLFYSVGIGQISSEVPQNLSASRPQDRQFILSSKKLLLSDSGFYLCAWGGTGTYEQYFGPGTRLTVT.

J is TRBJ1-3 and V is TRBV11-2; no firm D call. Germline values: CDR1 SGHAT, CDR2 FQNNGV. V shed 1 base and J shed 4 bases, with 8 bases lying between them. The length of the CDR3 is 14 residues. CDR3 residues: CASSLGWGGNTIYF. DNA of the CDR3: TGTGCCAGCAGCTTAGGCTGGGGAGGAAACACCATATATTTT. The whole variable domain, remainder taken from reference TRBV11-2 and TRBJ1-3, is EAGVAQSPRYKIIEKRQSVAFWCNPISGHATLYWYQQILGQGPKLLIQFQNNGVVDDSQLPKDRFSAERLKGVDSTLKIQPAKLEDSAVYLCASSLGWGGNTIYFGEGSWLTVV.

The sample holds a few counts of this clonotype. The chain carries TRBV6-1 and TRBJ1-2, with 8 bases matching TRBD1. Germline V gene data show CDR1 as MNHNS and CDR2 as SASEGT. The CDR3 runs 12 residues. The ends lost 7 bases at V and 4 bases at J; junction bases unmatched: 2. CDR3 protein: CASKTGAYGYTF. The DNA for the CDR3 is TGTGCCAGCAAGACAGGGGCCTATGGCTACACCTTC.

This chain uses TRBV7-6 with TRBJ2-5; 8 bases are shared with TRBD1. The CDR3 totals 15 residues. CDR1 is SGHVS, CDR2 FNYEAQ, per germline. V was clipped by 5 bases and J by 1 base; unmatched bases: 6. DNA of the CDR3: TGTGCCAGCAGCAGGACAGGGAGTGCCCAAGAGACCCAGTACTTC. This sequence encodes CASSRTGSAQETQYF.

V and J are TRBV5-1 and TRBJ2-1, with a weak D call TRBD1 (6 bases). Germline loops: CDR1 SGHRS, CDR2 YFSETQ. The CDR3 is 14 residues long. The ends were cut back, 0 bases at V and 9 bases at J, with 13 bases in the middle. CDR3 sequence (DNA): TGCGCCAGCAGCTTGGAACCAGGGGTAGGTGAGCAGTTCTTC. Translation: CASSLEPGVGEQFF.

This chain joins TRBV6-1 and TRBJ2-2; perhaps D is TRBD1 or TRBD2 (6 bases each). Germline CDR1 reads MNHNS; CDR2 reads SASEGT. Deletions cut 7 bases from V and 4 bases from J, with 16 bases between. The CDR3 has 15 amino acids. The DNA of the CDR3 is TGTGCCAGCAAGGGGGGTGTCGGGTTCACCGGGGAGCTGTTTTTT. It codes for CASKGGVGFTGELFF.

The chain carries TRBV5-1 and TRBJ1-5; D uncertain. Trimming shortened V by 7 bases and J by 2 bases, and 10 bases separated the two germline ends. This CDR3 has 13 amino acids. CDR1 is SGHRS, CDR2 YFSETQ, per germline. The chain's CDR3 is CASSTEGNQPQHF. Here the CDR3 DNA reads TGCGCCAGCTCCACCGAGGGCAATCAGCCCCAGCATTTT.

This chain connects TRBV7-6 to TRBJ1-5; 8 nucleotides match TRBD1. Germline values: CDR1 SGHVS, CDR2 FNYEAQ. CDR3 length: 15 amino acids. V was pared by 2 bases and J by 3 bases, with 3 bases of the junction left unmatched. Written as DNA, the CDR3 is TGTGCCAGCAGCTTATCGGGACAGGACAATCAGCCCCAGCATTTT. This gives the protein CASSLSGQDNQPQHF.

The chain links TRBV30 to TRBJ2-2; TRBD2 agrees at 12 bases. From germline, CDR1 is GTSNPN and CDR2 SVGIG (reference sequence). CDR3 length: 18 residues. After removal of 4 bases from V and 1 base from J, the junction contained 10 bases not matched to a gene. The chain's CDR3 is CAWKYLAGGVLNTGELFF. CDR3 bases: TGTGCCTGGAAGTATCTAGCGGGGGGGGTACTGAACACCGGGGAGCTGTTTTTT.

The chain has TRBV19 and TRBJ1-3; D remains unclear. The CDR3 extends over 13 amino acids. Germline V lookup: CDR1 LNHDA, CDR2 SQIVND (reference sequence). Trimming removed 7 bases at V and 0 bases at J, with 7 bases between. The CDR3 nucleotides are TGTGCCAGTAAATTTGCCTCTGGAAACACCATATATTTT. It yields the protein CASKFASGNTIYF.

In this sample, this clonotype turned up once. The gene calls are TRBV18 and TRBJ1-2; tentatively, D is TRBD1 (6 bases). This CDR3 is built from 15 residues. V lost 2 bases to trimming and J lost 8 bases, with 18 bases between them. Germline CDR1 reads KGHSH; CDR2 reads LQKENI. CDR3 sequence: CASSPILGQGTGYTF. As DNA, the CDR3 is TGTGCCAGCTCACCAATTTTGGGGCAGGGGACCGGCTACACCTTC. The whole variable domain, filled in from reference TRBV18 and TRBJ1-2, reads NAGVMQNPRHLVRRRGQEARLRCSPMKGHSHVYWYRQLPEEGLKFMVYLQKENIIDESGMPKERFSAEFPKEGPSILRIQQVVRGDSAAYFCASSPILGQGTGYTFGSGTRLTVV.

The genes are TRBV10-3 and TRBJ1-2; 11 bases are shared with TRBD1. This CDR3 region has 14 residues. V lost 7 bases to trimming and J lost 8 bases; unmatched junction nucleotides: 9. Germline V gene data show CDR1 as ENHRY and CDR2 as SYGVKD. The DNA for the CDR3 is TGTGCCATCACCAACTCGGGACAGGGGGGCGGCTACACCTTC. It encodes CAITNSGQGGGYTF.